This T cell receptor beta chain was captured in a study of T-cell reconstitution after alpha-beta-depleted transplantation in children. Findings of the study overall: TCRbeta diversity was high at day 60 in some patients (a result of surviving recipient T cells and thymic progenitors). Fresh T-cell production supplied most of the T-cell counts and diversity seen one year after transplant.

Molecular barcoding with unique molecular identifiers was used for the TCRbeta library. TCRdb re-called the PCR reads with MiXCR, one entry per CDR3 protein. The sample has 500,000 to 650,000 distinct CDR3 sequences, over 10% seen once. This clonotype showed up just a few times. Its antigen is still unknown. Sequenced material: PBMCs, mostly from graft donor cells, taken 360 days after TCRalphabeta/CD19-depleted stem cell transplant. The receptor comes from a male patient under 18 who had a stem cell transplant for acute myeloid leukemia, so the T cells may come from the graft donor.

DNA for the CDR3: TGTGCCAGCAGCTCGCAGCCGGGACTAGCGGACTACGAGCAGTACTTC. Translating it yields CASSSQPGLADYEQYF. This chain joins TRBV28 and TRBJ2-7, with 11 nucleotides matching TRBD2. Germline CDR1 and CDR2: MDHEN and SYDVKM. This CDR3 is 16 amino acids long. Trimming removed 6 bases from V and 3 bases from J; junction bases left unmatched: 10.